This is a list of T cell receptor beta chains from one sample in a study of blood T cell repertoires in COVID-19. The method was immunoSEQ multiplex PCR; TCRdb's version includes in-frame clones alone and lacks a portion of them. The data hold fewer than 110,000 clones, with around 88% observed a single time. The sequenced sample consisted of peripheral blood. The receptor source for this set is a human donor in a cohort sampled during active COVID-19. Both conserved end residues are trimmed from each CDR3.

ASRLASDTQY | TRBJ2-3 | TRBV11-2
ASSFGLAFSYNEQF | TRBJ2-1 | TRBV5-1
ASSRVRDGGDEQY | TRBJ2-7 | TRBV4-1
ASSFPRDREPKETQY | TRBJ2-5 | TRBV28
ASSQGFSAEAF | TRBJ1-1 | TRBV4-1
ASSQTDRGGTDTQY | TRBJ2-3 | TRBV4-2
ASSESLAGRTQY | TRBJ2-3 | TRBV6-1
ASTPSGRARGEQF | TRBJ2-1 | TRBV28
ASRLGANQPQH | TRBJ1-5 | TRBV7-2
ASSEYGGSTDTQY | TRBJ2-3 | TRBV10-1
ASSIAQGNYGYT | TRBJ1-2 | TRBV19
ASSHPGTGRNTEAF | TRBJ1-1 | TRBV4-1
ASSKRVAGAYGYT | TRBJ1-2 | TRBV19
ASSSGGRVHEQY | TRBJ2-7 | TRBV13
ASSFSGGLAYEQY | TRBJ2-7 | TRBV5-1
ASSYGVWTENSPLH | TRBJ1-6 | TRBV6-2/TRBV6-3
ASREGVDTGELF | TRBJ2-2 | TRBV6-4
ASSLGVGGRTEAF | TRBJ1-1 | TRBV5-1
ASRTQGAQPQH | TRBJ1-5 | TRBV6-6
ASSLRTASSYNEQF | TRBJ2-1 | TRBV5-1
ASSQGDRRGSPLH | TRBJ1-6 | TRBV3-1/TRBV3-2
ASSSTSGTGRNEQF | TRBJ2-1 | TRBV7-6